Below, 26 T cell receptor beta chains from the same sample are listed, as sequenced in a study of blood T cell repertoires in COVID-19. Assay used: immunoSEQ multiplex PCR; TCRdb lists only in-frame clones, some missing. The repertoire has 110,000 to 150,000 clones, over 70% of them found once; the top ten carry about 9%. The sample comprised peripheral blood. The receptors derive from a man aged 50 to 60 with active or convalescent COVID-19.

The CDR3 DNA reads TGTGCCAGCAGCAAAGCGCGCGGGAGGGATGGCACAGATACGCAGTATTTT. Translating it yields CASSKARGRDGTDTQYF. This chain uses TRBV21-1 with TRBJ2-3; the listed D gene, TRBD2, was not tested against the DNA. TRBV21-1 is a recognized pseudogene. The CDR3 sequence is 17 residues long.

V gene TRBV29-1 combines with J gene TRBJ2-7, with D perhaps TRBD1 (6 bases). V shed 3 bases and J shed 4 bases, with 16 bases lying between them. The CDR3 spans 14 residues. From germline, CDR1 is SQVTM and CDR2 ANQGSEA. The CDR3 here is CSVELQGRGYEQYF. CDR3 in DNA: TGCAGCGTTGAGTTACAGGGTCGAGGGTACGAGCAGTACTTC.

V and J are TRBV6-1 and TRBJ1-3; D not certain. The germline V gene encodes CDR1 MNHNS and CDR2 SASEGT. CDR3 length equals 16 residues. V was cut by 0 bases and J by 0 bases, with 9 bases left in between. CDR3 in DNA: TGTGCCAGCAGTGAAGCTTTGGACTACTCTGGAAACACCATATATTTT. Translating it yields CASSEALDYSGNTIYF.

The chain links TRBV28 to TRBJ2-1; 11 bases agree with TRBD2. V lost 8 bases and J lost 7; bases outside the gene matches: 7. The V gene's germline CDR1 is MDHEN and CDR2 SYDVKM. This CDR3 region has 14 residues. CDR3 in amino acids: CASGSGRAPNEQFF. CDR3 sequence (DNA): TGTGCCAGCGGTAGCGGGAGGGCCCCGAATGAGCAGTTCTTC. The full variable domain, completed using reference TRBV28 and TRBJ2-1, is DVKVTQSSRYLVKRTGEKVFLECVQDMDHENMFWYRQDPGLGLRLIYFSYDVKMKEKGDIPEGYSVSREKKERFSLILESASTNQTSMYLCASGSGRAPNEQFFGPGTRLTVL.

The chain is built from TRBV29-1 and TRBJ1-4, with TRBD1 matching over 8 bases. Germline V gene data show CDR1 as SQVTM and CDR2 as ANQGSEA. This CDR3 region has 12 residues. Unmatched junction bases numbered 5, after V lost 6 bases and J lost 8 bases. The CDR3 loop reads CSVGQGGEKLFF. Written as DNA, the CDR3 is TGCAGCGTAGGACAGGGAGGGGAAAAACTGTTTTTT.

V is TRBV6-4 and J is TRBJ2-2; tentatively, D is TRBD1 (5 bases). The germline V gene has CDR1 MRHNA and CDR2 SNTAGT. Trimming stripped 6 bases from V and 4 bases from J, with 12 bases between. This CDR3 has 14 residues. CDR3 residues: CASSPDSSTGELFF. DNA of the CDR3: TGTGCCAGCAGCCCCGACAGTTCCACCGGGGAGCTGTTTTTT.

The chain links TRBV10-3 to TRBJ2-3; D is perhaps TRBD2 (6 bases). With 0 bases removed from V and 1 base from J, the gap between germline ends came to 8 bases. The CDR3 length is 15 residues. Germline lookup yields CDR1 ENHRY and CDR2 SYGVKD. CDR3 bases: TGTGCCATCAGTGAGTCTTGGGGGGGCACAGATACGCAGTATTTT. Protein: CAISESWGGTDTQYF.

This chain uses TRBV7-2 with TRBJ2-3; 16 nucleotides align to TRBD2. The CDR3 runs 18 residues. CDR1 SGHTA and CDR2 FQGNSA come from the germline V gene. V shed 6 bases and J 4 bases; nucleotides not matched to a gene: 10. CDR3 in amino acids: CASRKRGLAGGGADTQYF. The DNA for the CDR3 is TGTGCCAGCAGGAAGCGGGGACTAGCGGGAGGGGGCGCAGATACGCAGTATTTT.

This clone has only a few counts. The genes are TRBV9 and TRBJ2-7; 10 bases align to TRBD1. The CDR3 has 14 amino acids. V shed 4 bases and J 2 bases; nucleotides not matched to a gene: 3. The germline V gene has CDR1 SGDLS and CDR2 YYNGEE. The CDR3 DNA reads as TGTGCCAGCAGCTCCGGGACAGGGGCCTACGAGCAGTACTTC. It encodes CASSSGTGAYEQYF.

This clone was observed a single time. This sequence joins TRBV19 and TRBJ2-7; D perhaps matches TRBD2 (6 bases). Trimming pared 7 bases from V and 2 bases from J, leaving 27 bases between. The CDR3 consists of 18 residues. Germline V gene lookup returns CDR1 LNHDA and CDR2 SQIVND (reference sequence). The CDR3 DNA follows: TGTGCCAGTACGGTGGGGCGCTGGGACTGGCCTAACGCCTACGAGCAGTACTTC. Amino acid sequence: CASTVGRWDWPNAYEQYF. The full variable domain, in which reference TRBV19 and TRBJ2-7 provide the parts outside the CDR3, is DGGITQSPKYLFRKEGQNVTLSCEQNLNHDAMYWYRQDPGQGLRLIYYSQIVNDFQKGDIAEGYSVSREKKESFPLTVTSAQKNPTAFYLCASTVGRWDWPNAYEQYFGPGTRLTVT.

This chain connects TRBV27 to TRBJ2-5; D gene unclear. V was shortened by 5 bases and J by 2 bases, with 9 bases between the two germline ends. CDR1 MNHEY and CDR2 SMNVEV come from the germline V gene (reference sequence). The CDR3 has 13 residues. The CDR3 bases are TGTGCCAGCAGTATCCCAAATCAAGAGACCCAGTACTTC. This codes for CASSIPNQETQYF.

As concerns this clone: One junction end disagrees with the germline gene, perhaps due to a read error. CDR3 sequence: CASSHSGRGGEQFF. CDR3 bases: TGTGCTAGCAGTCATAGCGGGAGAGGGGGTGAGCAGTTCTTC. The chain combines TRBV7-7 with TRBJ2-1, with 9 bases lining up with TRBD2. Germline V gene data show CDR1 as SSHAT and CDR2 as FNYEAQ (reference sequence). The CDR3 is 14 residues long.

This rearrangement joins TRBV29-1 to TRBJ1-2; 9 bases are a match to TRBD1. Germline CDR1 reads SQVTM; CDR2 reads ANQGSEA. This CDR3 is built from 14 residues. V lost 3 bases to trimming and J lost 4 bases; unmatched junction nucleotides: 6. This CDR3 reads CSVDRDRAPYGYTF. CDR3 DNA sequence: TGCAGCGTTGACAGGGACAGGGCTCCCTATGGCTACACCTTC.

By share, this clone ranks as medium-sized (0.01 to 0.1%). The chain recombines TRBV6-5 with TRBJ2-1; tentative D call: TRBD1 (6 bases). Germline CDR1 and CDR2: MNHEY and SVGAGI. The CDR3 length is 15 residues. The V and J ends lost 0 bases and 10 bases respectively, with 16 bases between them. Here the CDR3 DNA reads TGTGCCAGCAGTTACTCTCTGACAGGCCTTGGGGAGCAGTTCTTC. Residues: CASSYSLTGLGEQFF.

The rearrangement joins TRBV19 to TRBJ2-7; D is perhaps TRBD1 (5 bases). Germline V lookup: CDR1 LNHDA, CDR2 SQIVND (reference sequence). V lost 8 bases and J 1 base, leaving 12 bases between the germline ends. This CDR3 has 13 residues. CDR3 nucleotides: TGTGCCAGTTCCAGGGAAAAGTCCTACGAGCAGTACTTC. Translating gives CASSREKSYEQYF. The full variable domain, in which reference TRBV19 and TRBJ2-7 provide the parts outside the CDR3, is DGGITQSPKYLFRKEGQNVTLSCEQNLNHDAMYWYRQDPGQGLRLIYYSQIVNDFQKGDIAEGYSVSREKKESFPLTVTSAQKNPTAFYLCASSREKSYEQYFGPGTRLTVT.

This clone was counted between two and nine times. The chain has TRBV24-1 and TRBJ1-5, with D tentatively TRBD1 (5 bases). V was cut by 0 bases and J by 1 base, with 15 bases left in between. CDR3 length: 18 amino acids. The V gene's germline CDR1 is KGHDR and CDR2 SFDVKD. The CDR3 nucleotides are TGTGCCACCAGTGATTTGCAGCAGGGTATGAAGAGCAATCAGCCCCAGCATTTT. It yields the protein CATSDLQQGMKSNQPQHF.

About this clone: Other DNA sequences within the sample encode an identical CDR3. The V gene is TRBV19, the J gene TRBJ1-3; TRBD1 matches at 8 bases. From germline, CDR1 is LNHDA and CDR2 SQIVND (reference sequence). The CDR3 is 14 residues long. The V gene end was trimmed by 4 bases and the J gene end by 2 bases; junction bases not matched to a gene: 1. CDR3 DNA sequence: TGTGCCAGTAGTAGACAGGGGCCTGGAAACACCATATATTTT. Its translation: CASSRQGPGNTIYF.

This chain joins TRBV9 and TRBJ2-7; 10 nucleotides align to TRBD1. Germline V gives CDR1 SGDLS, CDR2 YYNGEE. The CDR3 consists of 14 residues. Trimming took 3 bases from V and 4 from J; bases not matched to a gene: 4. Written as DNA, the CDR3 is TGTGCCAGCAGCGCGGGACAGGGGTGGTACGAGCAGTACTTC. Its protein product is CASSAGQGWYEQYF.

This chain joins TRBV30 and TRBJ2-1; 14 nucleotides line up with TRBD2. The CDR3 contains 17 residues. Germline CDR1 reads GTSNPN; CDR2 reads SVGIG (reference sequence). V shed 3 bases, J shed 5 bases, and the junction held 9 bases outside the gene matches. CDR3: CAWRRLAGGERDNEQFF. The CDR3 DNA is TGTGCCTGGAGGAGACTAGCGGGAGGGGAGCGGGACAATGAGCAGTTCTTC.

The J gene is TRBJ2-7, the V gene TRBV2; D not resolved. CDR1 and CDR2 from the germline V gene are SNHLY and FYNNEI. With 5 bases removed from V and 3 bases from J, the gap between germline ends came to 8 bases. The CDR3 consists of 12 residues. CDR3: CASSSTVYEQYF. The CDR3 DNA reads TGTGCCAGCAGTTCAACAGTCTACGAGCAGTACTTC.

This chain uses TRBV28 with TRBJ1-5; possible D gene TRBD1, 5 bases. V was pared by 5 bases and J by 0 bases, with 11 bases between. Germline loops: CDR1 MDHEN, CDR2 SYDVKM. The CDR3 is 15 amino acids. The CDR3 reads CASSPDSYSNQPQHF. As DNA, the CDR3 is TGTGCCAGCAGTCCCGACAGCTATAGCAATCAGCCCCAGCATTTT.

This clone has more than one count but fewer than ten. The rearrangement joins TRBV6-6 to TRBJ1-6; 7 bases agree with TRBD1. Germline V gives CDR1 MNHNY, CDR2 SVGAGI (reference sequence). The CDR3 is 14 residues long. V shed 5 bases, J shed 5 bases, and the junction held 3 bases outside the gene matches. CDR3 sequence: CASSQRGHNSPLHF. CDR3 bases: TGTGCCAGCAGTCAGAGGGGGCATAATTCACCCCTCCACTTT.

The chain joins TRBV7-9 to TRBJ2-7; perhaps TRBD2 as D (5 bases). V lost 3 bases and J 2 bases, leaving 8 bases between the germline ends. This CDR3 comprises 13 residues. CDR1 and CDR2 from the germline V gene are SEHNR and FQNEAQ (reference sequence). For the CDR3, the DNA is TGTGCCAGCAGCTTCGGGGAAGCCTACGAGCAGTACTTC. It is translated as CASSFGEAYEQYF.

The J gene is TRBJ1-2, the V gene TRBV5-6; possibly TRBD1 for D (6 bases). The germline CDR1 and CDR2 sequences are SGHDT and YYEEEE. V lost 4 bases and J lost 5, with 12 bases in between. The CDR3 contains 13 residues. The CDR3 region has the DNA TGTGCCAGCAGCCCCGACAGGACATATGGCTACACCTTC. Amino acids: CASSPDRTYGYTF.

The rearrangement joins TRBV3-1 (or the pseudogene TRBV3-2) to TRBJ2-7; 7 positions match TRBD2. The CDR3 covers 20 residues. With 0 bases clipped from V and 3 bases from J, the junction kept 20 bases outside the gene matches. Germline V gene sequence: CDR1 LGHDT, CDR2 YNNKEL (reference sequence). The CDR3 nucleotides are TGTGCCAGCAGCCAAGAGAGAGTAGGCGCTAGCGGTTACTATCACTACGAGCAGTACTTC. Translation: CASSQERVGASGYYHYEQYF.

The V and J genes are TRBV9 and TRBJ2-5; tentatively, D is TRBD1 (5 bases). This CDR3 is built from 15 residues. V lost 3 bases, J lost 5 bases, and 17 bases lay in between. The germline V gene encodes CDR1 SGDLS and CDR2 YYNGEE. The CDR3 sequence is CASSGGAQGWETQYF. The CDR3, as DNA: TGTGCCAGCAGCGGGGGTGCCCAGGGTTGGGAGACCCAGTACTTC.